Each of the 5 T cell receptor beta chains below was sequenced from the same sample in a study of blood T cells in healthy people across ages. Primed by a sample-barcoded 5' primer and a J-beta primer mix, a second PCR proceeded for about 7 to 11 cycles. TCRdb ran MiXCR on the 5' RACE reads and lists one entry per CDR3 protein. Of 1 million or so distinct CDR3 sequences detected, around 25% appear once; the ten largest clones hold about 0.8%. A further study also used this sample, focusing on T cells of mothers and their children.

Sequencing was done on a sample of blood. These receptors originate from a girl aged 2-10 years in good health.

The V gene is TRBV12-5, the J gene TRBJ2-6; D gene uncertain. Trimming stripped 6 bases from V and 0 bases from J, with 18 bases between. Per the germline V gene, CDR1 is LGHNT and CDR2 is FRNRAP. The CDR3 is 18 amino acids. The CDR3 DNA follows: TGTGCTAGTGGGAGGAGAGCCCTGGGCAACTCTGGGGCCAACGTCCTGACTTTC. This encodes CASGRRALGNSGANVLTF.

This clonotype appeared a few times. The chain couples TRBV5-6 to TRBJ2-5; TRBD2 matches 16 bases. The last part of the DNA fits TRBJ2-1 better; the J call may be wrong. Germline V CDR1 and CDR2: SGHDT, YYEEEE. The length of the CDR3 is 20 residues. The CDR3 region is CASSDGGVGTSGRAHNEQFF. Here the CDR3 DNA reads TGTGCCAGCAGCGATGGAGGGGTCGGGACTAGCGGGAGGGCCCACAATGAGCAGTTCTTC.

This clonotype has just a few counts. V is TRBV4-3 and J is TRBJ2-1; D is unresolved. The J call may be faulty, since TRBJ2-7 better matches the DNA end. The CDR3 spans 13 residues. Germline CDR1 is LGHNA and CDR2 is YSLEER. The CDR3 sequence is CASSQERWNEQYF. For the CDR3, the DNA is TGCGCCAGCAGCCAAGAACGATGGAACGAGCAGTACTTC.

This chain links TRBV12-3 or TRBV12-4 with TRBJ1-2; D perhaps matches TRBD1 (5 bases). This CDR3 spans 16 amino acids. V was pared by 3 bases and J by 2 bases, with 16 bases between. This CDR3 is CASSLTGRVYNYGYTF. The CDR3 DNA reads TGTGCCAGCAGTTTGACGGGACGGGTTTACAACTATGGCTACACCTTC.

This rearrangement joins TRBV6-5 to TRBJ1-1; D might be TRBD1 (6 bases). Trimming stripped 6 bases from V and 5 bases from J, with 16 bases between. CDR3 length: 14 amino acids. Germline V gives CDR1 MNHEY, CDR2 SVGAGI. CDR3 in DNA: TGTGCCAGCAGATCTCCAGGGGCGGGAACTGAAGCTTTCTTT. Amino acids: CASRSPGAGTEAFF.